These 21 T cell receptor beta chains came from one sample sequenced in a study of blood T cell repertoires in COVID-19. Sequencing was performed with immunoSEQ multiplex PCR; in TCRdb, only in-frame clones are kept and a portion is missing. The top ten clones hold approximately 9.4% of a sample with approximately 340,000 clones, 87% of them seen once. The sample comprised peripheral blood. The receptors were gathered from a young man with COVID-19, enrolled during active disease.

The V and J genes are TRBV3-1 (or the pseudogene TRBV3-2) and TRBJ1-1; D might be TRBD1 (5 bases). CDR1 LGHDT and CDR2 YNNKEL come from the germline V gene (reference sequence). V was pared by 1 base and J by 8 bases, with 17 bases between. This CDR3 comprises 15 residues. CDR3 nucleotide sequence: TGTGCCAGCAGCCAAGTCGTATATGGGGCTGCGGAAGCTTTCTTT. It yields the protein CASSQVVYGAAEAFF.

The chain couples TRBV30 to TRBJ2-7, with D possibly matching TRBD2 (7 bases). The ends were cut back, 2 bases at V and 0 bases at J, with 20 bases in the middle. The CDR3 length is 17 residues. From germline, CDR1 is GTSNPN and CDR2 SVGIG (reference sequence). The CDR3 here is CAWSPKGSGTSSYEQYF. DNA for the CDR3: TGTGCCTGGAGTCCAAAGGGGAGCGGGACAAGCTCCTACGAGCAGTACTTC.

The CDR3 loop is CASSLTEVSHGNEQFF. CDR3 in DNA: TGTGCCAGCAGCTTAACTGAAGTGTCGCACGGTAATGAGCAGTTCTTC. This rearrangement joins TRBV7-9 to TRBJ2-1, with D unclear. V dropped 2 bases and J dropped 7 bases, with 18 bases sitting between them. Germline CDR1 SEHNR, CDR2 FQNEAQ (reference sequence). The CDR3 extends over 16 amino acids.

This clone was observed once. The V and J genes are TRBV27 and TRBJ2-3, with TRBD2 identical over 13 bases. The CDR3 totals 12 residues. CDR1 is MNHEY, CDR2 SMNVEV, per germline (reference sequence). Here the CDR3 DNA reads TGTCGACTAGCGGGAGGAAGAGATACGCAGTATTTT. Its translation is CRLAGGRDTQYF.

The chain is built from TRBV14 and TRBJ2-7; D is ambiguous. Deletions cut 1 base from V and 3 bases from J, with 7 bases between. CDR1 is SGHDN, CDR2 FVKESK, per germline. The CDR3 has 13 residues. CDR3 sequence reads: CASSQVTGYEQYF. The CDR3 DNA sequence: TGTGCCAGCAGCCAAGTTACCGGCTACGAGCAGTACTTC.

The genes are TRBV4-3 and TRBJ1-4; 7 nucleotides match TRBD1. This CDR3 is 16 amino acids long. J gave up 8 bases and V 0 bases, and 9 bases lay outside the gene matches. CDR1 LGHNA and CDR2 YSLEER come from the germline V gene. CDR3 DNA sequence: TGCGCCAGCAGCCAAGATGGGGCAGGGGGATGGGAAAAACTGTTTTTT. Translation: CASSQDGAGGWEKLFF.

This chain joins TRBV3-1 (or the pseudogene TRBV3-2) and TRBJ2-1; 7 bases fit TRBD2. Germline V gene data show CDR1 as LGHDT and CDR2 as YNNKEL (reference sequence). This CDR3 region has 17 residues. The J segment lost 0 bases and the V segment lost 1 base, leaving 6 bases of the junction unmatched. CDR3: CASSQAPGGCSYNEQFF. CDR3 sequence (DNA): TGTGCCAGCAGCCAAGCCCCCGGGGGGTGCTCCTACAATGAGCAGTTCTTC.

This clone has just one count. CDR3 protein: CASSISSGTGSNEQYF. The CDR3 DNA reads TGTGCCAGTAGTATCTCCTCCGGGACAGGGTCCAACGAGCAGTACTTC. The J gene is TRBJ2-7, the V gene TRBV19; TRBD1 agrees at 9 bases. V was pared by 3 bases and J by 5 bases, with 11 bases of the junction left unmatched. This CDR3 spans 16 amino acids. CDR1 LNHDA and CDR2 SQIVND come from the germline V gene (reference sequence).

V is TRBV3-1 (or the pseudogene TRBV3-2) and J is TRBJ2-5; D may be TRBD1 (6 bases). The germline CDR1 and CDR2 sequences are LGHDT and YNNKEL (reference sequence). V lost 1 base, J lost 4 bases, and 13 bases lay in between. This CDR3 has 15 amino acids. CDR3: CASSQGQQGRETQYF. The CDR3 nucleotides are TGTGCCAGCAGCCAAGGTCAACAGGGACGAGAGACCCAGTACTTC.

The chain combines TRBV28 with TRBJ2-7; 8 bases line up with TRBD2. This CDR3 is built from 15 residues. Germline V CDR1 and CDR2: MDHEN, SYDVKM. V was pared by 5 bases and J by 4 bases, with 10 bases of the junction left unmatched. The CDR3: CASSTPGGGVYEQYF. The CDR3 bases are TGTGCCAGCAGTACGCCCGGGGGGGGCGTTTACGAGCAGTACTTC.

To note about this clone: This CDR3 is also generated by other DNA sequences in the sample. The chain uses TRBV11-2 and TRBJ2-7; the match to TRBD1 covers 7 bases. With V trimmed by 5 bases and J by 4 bases, 5 bases remained unmatched. The length of the CDR3 is 13 residues. The germline V gene has CDR1 SGHAT and CDR2 FQNNGV. The CDR3 protein is CASSLGTEYEQYF. The CDR3 nucleotides read TGTGCCAGCAGCCTCGGGACAGAGTACGAGCAGTACTTC. Full variable domain (remainder filled in from reference TRBV11-2 and TRBJ2-7): EAGVAQSPRYKIIEKRQSVAFWCNPISGHATLYWYQQILGQGPKLLIQFQNNGVVDDSQLPKDRFSAERLKGVDSTLKIQPAKLEDSAVYLCASSLGTEYEQYFGPGTRLTVT.

This clone was recorded once. This sequence joins TRBV19 and TRBJ1-6; D gene ambiguous. Germline CDR1 reads LNHDA; CDR2 reads SQIVND (reference sequence). The CDR3 contains 18 residues. Trimming cost V 2 bases and J 0 bases, with 14 bases left between them. The CDR3 protein is CASSISRAPSSYNSPLHF. CDR3 bases: TGTGCCAGTAGTATAAGTCGTGCGCCGAGCTCCTATAATTCACCCCTCCACTTT.

The chain couples TRBV9 to TRBJ2-3, with 13 bases lining up with TRBD2. The germline CDR1 and CDR2 sequences are SGDLS and YYNGEE. J lost 3 bases, V lost 0 bases, and 7 bases had no gene match. CDR3 size: 18 residues. CDR3 bases: TGTGCCAGCAGCGTAGAGGCCATGACTAGCGGGAGGACAGATACGCAGTATTTT. Protein product: CASSVEAMTSGRTDTQYF.

V and J are TRBV5-5 and TRBJ1-4; D is ambiguous. CDR1 and CDR2 (germline): SGHKS, YYEKEE (reference sequence). This CDR3 spans 14 amino acids. V was pared by 2 bases and J by 3 bases, with 8 bases between. The CDR3 nucleotides are TGTGCCAGCAGCTTTTGGCAGTCTAATGAAAAACTGTTTTTT. Translation gives CASSFWQSNEKLFF.

This rearrangement joins TRBV4-1 to TRBJ1-1; weak D call: TRBD1 (5 bases). Trimming cost V 1 base and J 4 bases, with 13 bases left between them. Looked up from germline, CDR1 is MGHRA and CDR2 is YSYEKL. This CDR3 contains 15 residues. The CDR3 region has the DNA TGCGCCAGCAGCCAAGCCACCCCCGGGGGCACTGAAGCTTTCTTT. Protein sequence: CASSQATPGGTEAFF.

The chain uses TRBV19 and TRBJ2-2; 8 bases align to TRBD1. The V segment lost 7 bases and the J segment 6 bases; nucleotides outside the gene matches: 22. CDR1 is LNHDA, CDR2 SQIVND, per germline (reference sequence). This CDR3 region has 19 residues. CDR3 coding DNA: TGTGCCAGTACGCTTCTCACAGGGGGTCTTAGGAACAGCCCCGGGGAGCTGTTTTTT. It translates to CASTLLTGGLRNSPGELFF. The full variable domain, its missing parts supplied by reference TRBV19 and TRBJ2-2, is DGGITQSPKYLFRKEGQNVTLSCEQNLNHDAMYWYRQDPGQGLRLIYYSQIVNDFQKGDIAEGYSVSREKKESFPLTVTSAQKNPTAFYLCASTLLTGGLRNSPGELFFGEGSRLTVL.

The rearrangement joins TRBV18 to TRBJ1-1; 11 nucleotides line up with TRBD1. Looked up from germline, CDR1 is KGHSH and CDR2 is LQKENI. The CDR3 is made up of 16 amino acids. The J segment lost 4 bases and the V segment lost 2 bases, leaving 6 bases of the junction unmatched. In DNA form, the CDR3 reads TGTGCCAGCTCACCAGCCGGGACAGGGGGAGTCACTGAAGCTTTCTTT. Amino acid sequence: CASSPAGTGGVTEAFF.

This chain joins TRBV11-2 and TRBJ1-3; D gene uncertain. V was cut by 4 bases and J by 0 bases, with 7 bases left in between. There are 14 residues in the CDR3. CDR1 and CDR2 from the germline V gene are SGHAT and FQNNGV. In DNA form, the CDR3 reads TGTGCCAGCAGCTCGGGTATCTCTGGAAACACCATATATTTT. Translation: CASSSGISGNTIYF.

This clone was found a few times. A much larger clone differs by one base, so this may be a read error. Other DNA sequences in the sample encode the same CDR3. The chain is built from TRBV12-3 or TRBV12-4 and TRBJ1-1; D is ambiguous. The V end was cut by 2 bases, the J end by 0 bases, with 4 bases between. The CDR3 runs 13 residues. The CDR3 sequence: CASSLTVNTEAFF. DNA for the CDR3: TGTGCCAGCAGTTTAACAGTGAACACTGAAGCTTTCTTT.

The chain carries TRBV5-6 and TRBJ2-5, with 7 bases identical to TRBD1. Germline V lookup: CDR1 SGHDT, CDR2 YYEEEE. The CDR3 totals 16 residues. V trimming: 2 bases; J trimming: 1 base; junction bases outside the gene matches: 8. Here the CDR3 DNA reads TGTGCCAGCAGCTTCAGAAATCGGGACAGCCAAGAGACCCAGTACTTC. Translating gives CASSFRNRDSQETQYF.

This clone was counted once. J is TRBJ1-1 and V is TRBV7-2; 8 bases fit TRBD1. The V segment lost 5 bases and the J segment 0 bases; nucleotides outside the gene matches: 5. The length of the CDR3 is 15 residues. The germline gives CDR1 SGHTA, CDR2 FQGNSA. The chain's CDR3 is CASSPRQGMNTEAFF. The CDR3, as DNA: TGTGCCAGCAGCCCAAGACAGGGGATGAACACTGAAGCTTTCTTT. The entire variable domain, with the rest obtained from reference TRBV7-2 and TRBJ1-1, is as follows: GAGVSQSPSNKVTEKGKDVELRCDPISGHTALYWYRQSLGQGLEFLIYFQGNSAPDKSGLPSDRFSAERTGGSVSTLTIQRTQQEDSAVYLCASSPRQGMNTEAFFGQGTRLTVV.